This T cell receptor (beta chain) is drawn from a study of identical twins. General study results and limits: Partial confounding of zero-insertion analyses by invariant MAIT and iNKT cells was possible.

Each CDR3 protein gets one entry after TCRdb re-called the 5' RACE reads with MiXCR. Of approximately 550,000 distinct CDR3 sequences listed, approximately 20% are singletons. In every case, the donor was a healthy Caucasian. This clonotype has a handful of counts. What it recognizes is unknown. The same sample was also studied in work on yellow fever vaccine responses in identical twins.

Material for sequencing was CD4+ T cells sorted from blood. The sequence was collected from a woman aged 18-30 years in good health.

CDR3 amino acids: CASSQAGQYQETQYF. The CDR3 region has the DNA TGCGCCAGCAGCCAAGCCGGACAGTACCAAGAGACCCAGTACTTC. The V and J genes are TRBV4-1 and TRBJ2-5; D may be TRBD1 (6 bases). Per the germline V gene, CDR1 is MGHRA and CDR2 is YSYEKL. The CDR3 sequence is 15 residues long. V was shortened by 1 base and J by 0 bases, with 9 bases between the two germline ends.